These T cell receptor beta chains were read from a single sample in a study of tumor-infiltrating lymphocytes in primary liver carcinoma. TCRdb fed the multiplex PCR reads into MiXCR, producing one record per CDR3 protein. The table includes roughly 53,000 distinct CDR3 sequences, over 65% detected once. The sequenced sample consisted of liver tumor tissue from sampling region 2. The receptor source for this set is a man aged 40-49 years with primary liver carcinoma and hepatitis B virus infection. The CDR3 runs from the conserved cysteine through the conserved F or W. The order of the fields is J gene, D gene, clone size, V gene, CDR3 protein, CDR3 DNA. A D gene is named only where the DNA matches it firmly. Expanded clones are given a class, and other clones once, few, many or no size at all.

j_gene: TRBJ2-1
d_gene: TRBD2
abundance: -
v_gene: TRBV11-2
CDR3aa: CASSFRLAGDFNERFF
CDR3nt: TGTGCCAGTAGCTTTCGACTAGCGGGGGATTTCAATGAGCGGTTCTTC

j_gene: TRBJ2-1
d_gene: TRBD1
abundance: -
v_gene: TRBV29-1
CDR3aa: CSSLRETGNNEQFF
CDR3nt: TGCAGCTCTCTGAGGGAGACAGGGAACAATGAGCAGTTCTTC

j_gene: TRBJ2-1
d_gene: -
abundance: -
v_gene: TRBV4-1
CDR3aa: CTSSQDPGPHKEQFF
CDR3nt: TGCACCAGCAGCCAAGATCCCGGCCCACACAAAGAGCAGTTCTTC

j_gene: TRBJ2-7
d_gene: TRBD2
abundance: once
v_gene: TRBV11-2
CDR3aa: CASILSVVLAGGGYEQYF
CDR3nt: TGTGCCAGCATCTTATCCGTTGTATTAGCGGGAGGGGGGTACGAGCAGTACTTC

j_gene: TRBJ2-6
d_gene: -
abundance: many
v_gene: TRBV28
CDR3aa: CASIGRPGANVLTF
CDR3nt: TGTGCCAGCATTGGCAGGCCTGGGGCCAACGTCCTGACTTTC

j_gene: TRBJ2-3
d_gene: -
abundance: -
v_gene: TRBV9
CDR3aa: CASSVVSTDKQYF
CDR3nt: TGTGCCAGTAGCGTAGTTAGCACAGATAAGCAGTATTTT

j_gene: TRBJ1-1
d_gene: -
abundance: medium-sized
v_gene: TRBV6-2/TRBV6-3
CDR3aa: CASSYSAWYTEAFF
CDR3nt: TGTGCCAGCAGTTACTCCGCCTGGTACACTGAAGCTTTCTTT

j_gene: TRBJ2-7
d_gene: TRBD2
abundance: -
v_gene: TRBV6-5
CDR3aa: CAPRPGGLAHEQYF
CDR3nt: TGTGCCCCCAGGCCGGGGGGACTAGCCCACGAGCAGTACTTC

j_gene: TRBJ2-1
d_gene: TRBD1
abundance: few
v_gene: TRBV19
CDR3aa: CASSIRDREQFF
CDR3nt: TGTGCCAGTAGTATACGGGACAGAGAGCAGTTCTTC

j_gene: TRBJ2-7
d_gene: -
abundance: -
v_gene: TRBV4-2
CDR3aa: CASSPDAYEQYF
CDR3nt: TGTGCCAGCAGCCCGGACGCCTACGAACAGTACTTC

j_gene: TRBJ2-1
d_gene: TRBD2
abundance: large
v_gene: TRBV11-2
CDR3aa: CASSFRLAGDFNEQFF
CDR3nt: TGTGCCAGCAGCTTTCGACTAGCGGGAGATTTCAATGAGCAGTTCTTC

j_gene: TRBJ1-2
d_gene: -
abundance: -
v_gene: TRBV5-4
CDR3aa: CASIVDRRYGYPF
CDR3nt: TGTGCCAGCATCGTGGACCGCCGCTATGGCTACCCCTTC